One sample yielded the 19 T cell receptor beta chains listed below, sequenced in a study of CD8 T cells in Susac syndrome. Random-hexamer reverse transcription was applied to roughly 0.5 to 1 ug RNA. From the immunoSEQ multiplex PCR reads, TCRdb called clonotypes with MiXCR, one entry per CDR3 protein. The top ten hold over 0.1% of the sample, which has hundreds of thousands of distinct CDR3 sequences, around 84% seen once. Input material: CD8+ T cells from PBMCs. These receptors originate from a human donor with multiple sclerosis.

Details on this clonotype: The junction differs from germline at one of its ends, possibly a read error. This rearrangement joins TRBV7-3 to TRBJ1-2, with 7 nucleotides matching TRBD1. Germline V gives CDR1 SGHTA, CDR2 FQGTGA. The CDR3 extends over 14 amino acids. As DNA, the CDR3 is TGTGCCAGCAGCCCGCGACAGGGTAACGATGGCTACACCTTC. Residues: CASSPRQGNDGYTF.

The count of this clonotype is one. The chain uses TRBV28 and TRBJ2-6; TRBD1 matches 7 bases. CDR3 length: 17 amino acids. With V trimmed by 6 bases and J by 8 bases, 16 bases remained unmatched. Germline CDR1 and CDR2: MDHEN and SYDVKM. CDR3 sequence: CASSPTRTGRGSNVLTF. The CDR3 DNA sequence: TGTGCCAGCAGCCCTACCCGGACAGGTAGAGGATCCAACGTCCTGACTTTC.

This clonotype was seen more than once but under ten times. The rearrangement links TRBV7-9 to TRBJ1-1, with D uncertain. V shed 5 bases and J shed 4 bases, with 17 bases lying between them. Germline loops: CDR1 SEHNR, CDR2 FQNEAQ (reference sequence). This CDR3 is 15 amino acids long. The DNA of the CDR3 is TGTGCCAGCAGCAGTAAGGTCCTCTCTGGCACTGAAGCTTTCTTT. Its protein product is CASSSKVLSGTEAFF.

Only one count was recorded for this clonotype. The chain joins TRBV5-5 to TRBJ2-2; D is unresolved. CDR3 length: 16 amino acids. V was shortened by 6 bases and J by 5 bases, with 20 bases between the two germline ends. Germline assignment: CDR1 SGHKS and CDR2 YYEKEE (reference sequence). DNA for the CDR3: TGTGCCAGCAACCAACTTTCTAGTGTTAATACCGGGGAGCTGTTTTTT. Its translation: CASNQLSSVNTGELFF.

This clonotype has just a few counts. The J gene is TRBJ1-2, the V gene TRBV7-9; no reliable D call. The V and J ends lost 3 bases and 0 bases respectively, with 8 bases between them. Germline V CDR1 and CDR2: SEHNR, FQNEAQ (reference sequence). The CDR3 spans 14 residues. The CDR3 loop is CASSLSIANYGYTF. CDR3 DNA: TGTGCCAGCAGCTTGTCCATAGCTAACTATGGCTACACCTTC.

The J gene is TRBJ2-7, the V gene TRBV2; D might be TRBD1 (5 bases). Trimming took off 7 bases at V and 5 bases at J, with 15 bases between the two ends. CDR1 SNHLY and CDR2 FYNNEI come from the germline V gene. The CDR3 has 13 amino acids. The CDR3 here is CASTDLGHHEQYF. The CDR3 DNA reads TGTGCCAGCACTGATCTTGGACACCACGAGCAGTACTTC.

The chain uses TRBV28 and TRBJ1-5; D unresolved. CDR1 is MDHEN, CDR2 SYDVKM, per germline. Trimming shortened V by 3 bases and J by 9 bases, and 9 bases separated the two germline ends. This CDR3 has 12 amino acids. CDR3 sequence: CASSFGDGPQHF. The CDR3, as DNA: TGTGCCAGCAGTTTTGGGGATGGGCCCCAGCATTTT. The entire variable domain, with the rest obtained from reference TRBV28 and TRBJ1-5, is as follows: DVKVTQSSRYLVKRTGEKVFLECVQDMDHENMFWYRQDPGLGLRLIYFSYDVKMKEKGDIPEGYSVSREKKERFSLILESASTNQTSMYLCASSFGDGPQHFGDGTRLSIL.

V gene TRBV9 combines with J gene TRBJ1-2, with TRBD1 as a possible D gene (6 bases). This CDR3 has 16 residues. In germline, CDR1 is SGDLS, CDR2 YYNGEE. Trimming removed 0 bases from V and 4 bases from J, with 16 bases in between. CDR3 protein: CASSVGQGQRIYGYTF. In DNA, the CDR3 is TGTGCCAGCAGCGTAGGACAAGGACAGCGTATCTATGGCTACACCTTC.

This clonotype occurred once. The CDR3 DNA sequence: TGTGCCAGCAGCCAAGCGGGAGAGATCCACGAGCAGTACTTC. This gives the protein CASSQAGEIHEQYF. The chain links TRBV27 to TRBJ2-7; 8 nucleotides line up with TRBD2. Looked up from germline, CDR1 is MNHEY and CDR2 is SMNVEV (reference sequence). V shed 6 bases, J shed 5 bases, and the junction held 9 bases outside the gene matches. The CDR3 is made up of 14 amino acids.

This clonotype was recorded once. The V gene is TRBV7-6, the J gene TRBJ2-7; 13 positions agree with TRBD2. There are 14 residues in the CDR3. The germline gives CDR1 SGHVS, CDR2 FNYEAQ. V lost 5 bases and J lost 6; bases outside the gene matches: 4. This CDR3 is CASSRTSGSREQYF. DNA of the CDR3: TGTGCCAGCAGCCGGACTAGCGGGAGTCGCGAGCAGTACTTC.

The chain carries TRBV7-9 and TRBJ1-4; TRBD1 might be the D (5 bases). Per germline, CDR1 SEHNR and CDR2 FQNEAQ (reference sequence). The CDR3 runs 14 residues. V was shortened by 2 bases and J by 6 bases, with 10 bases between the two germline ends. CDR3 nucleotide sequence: TGTGCCAGCAGCTTACTAAGGGGTGATGAAAAACTGTTTTTT. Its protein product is CASSLLRGDEKLFF.

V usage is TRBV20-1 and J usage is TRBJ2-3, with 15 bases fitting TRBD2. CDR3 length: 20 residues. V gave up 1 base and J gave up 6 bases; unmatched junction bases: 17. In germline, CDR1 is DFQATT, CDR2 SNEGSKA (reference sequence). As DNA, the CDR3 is TGCAGTGCTAGAGCCTTACACCGGACTAGCGGGAGGGTATTCTCGGATACGCAGTATTTT. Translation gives CSARALHRTSGRVFSDTQYF.

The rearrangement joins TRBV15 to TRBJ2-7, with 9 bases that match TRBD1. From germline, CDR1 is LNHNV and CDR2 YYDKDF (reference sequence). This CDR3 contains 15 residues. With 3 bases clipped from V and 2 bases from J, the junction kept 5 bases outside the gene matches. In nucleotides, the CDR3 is TGTGCCACCAGCAGGCTACAGGGGGCTCCCTACGAGCAGTACTTC. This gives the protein CATSRLQGAPYEQYF.

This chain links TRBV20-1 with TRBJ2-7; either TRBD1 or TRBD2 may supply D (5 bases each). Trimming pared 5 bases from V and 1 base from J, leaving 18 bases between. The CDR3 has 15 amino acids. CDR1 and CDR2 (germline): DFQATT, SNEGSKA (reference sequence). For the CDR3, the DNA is TGCAGTGCTGGGGACGGATCCTTCCTTTCCTACGAGCAGTACTTC. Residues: CSAGDGSFLSYEQYF.

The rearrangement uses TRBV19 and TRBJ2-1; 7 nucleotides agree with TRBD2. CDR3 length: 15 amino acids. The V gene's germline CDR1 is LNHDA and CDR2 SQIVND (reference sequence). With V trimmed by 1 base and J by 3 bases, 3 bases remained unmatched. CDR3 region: CASSIGGSLYNEQFF. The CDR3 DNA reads TGTGCCAGTAGTATAGGCGGGAGCCTCTACAATGAGCAGTTCTTC. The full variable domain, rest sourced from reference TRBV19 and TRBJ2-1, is DGGITQSPKYLFRKEGQNVTLSCEQNLNHDAMYWYRQDPGQGLRLIYYSQIVNDFQKGDIAEGYSVSREKKESFPLTVTSAQKNPTAFYLCASSIGGSLYNEQFFGPGTRLTVL.

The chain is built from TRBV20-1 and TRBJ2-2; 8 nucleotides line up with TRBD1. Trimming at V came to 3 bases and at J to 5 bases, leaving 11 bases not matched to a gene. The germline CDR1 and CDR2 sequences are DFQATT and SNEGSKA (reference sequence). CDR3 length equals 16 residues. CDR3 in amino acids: CSARRVQGAGTGELFF. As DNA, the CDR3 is TGCAGTGCTAGGCGGGTCCAGGGGGCTGGGACCGGGGAGCTGTTTTTT.

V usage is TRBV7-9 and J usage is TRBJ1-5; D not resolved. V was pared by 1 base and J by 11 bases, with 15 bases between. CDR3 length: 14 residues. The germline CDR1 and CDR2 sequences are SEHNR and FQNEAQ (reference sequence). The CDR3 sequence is CASSLESDPLAQHF. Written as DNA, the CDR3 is TGTGCCAGCAGCTTAGAAAGTGACCCGCTAGCCCAGCATTTT.

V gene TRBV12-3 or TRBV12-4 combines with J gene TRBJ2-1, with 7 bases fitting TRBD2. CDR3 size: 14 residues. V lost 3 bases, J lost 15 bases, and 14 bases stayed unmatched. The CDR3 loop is CASSLGGRNIEMFF. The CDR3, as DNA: TGTGCCAGCAGTTTGGGAGGGCGCAATATAGAGATGTTCTTC.

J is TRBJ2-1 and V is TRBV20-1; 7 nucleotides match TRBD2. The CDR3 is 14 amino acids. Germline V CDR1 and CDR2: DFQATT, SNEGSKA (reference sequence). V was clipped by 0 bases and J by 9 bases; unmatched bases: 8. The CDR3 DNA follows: TGCAGTGCTAGAGATCCAGCGGGAAGTACTGAGCAGTTCTTC. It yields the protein CSARDPAGSTEQFF.